This TCR beta chain was documented in a study of blood T cells in healthy people across ages. General study points: Because donor CMV status was unknown, expanded clonotype changes were possibly confounded.

Through a sample-barcoded 5' primer and a J-beta primer mix, a second PCR was run for about 6 to 11 cycles. TCRdb reprocessed the 5' RACE reads via MiXCR and lists one record per CDR3 protein. In the table there are 1.5 million to 2 million distinct CDR3 sequences, 30% to 35% of which are singletons. About this clonotype itself: What it binds is unknown.

The CDR3 extends over 15 amino acids. CDR1 is MNHNS, CDR2 SASEGT, per germline. Trimming removed 8 bases from V and 3 bases from J, with 16 bases in between. The V and J genes are TRBV6-1 and TRBJ1-4; maybe TRBD1 (6 bases). The TCR sequence derives from a woman aged 25 to 39 in good health. Sequenced input: blood. The CDR3 DNA is TGTGCCAGCCACAGGGCACCAAGGGCTAATGAAAAACTGTTTTTT. Translating it yields CASHRAPRANEKLFF.